These T cell receptor beta chains were read from a single sample in a study of blood T cell repertoires in COVID-19. The method was immunoSEQ multiplex PCR; TCRdb's version includes in-frame clones alone and lacks a portion of them. This repertoire shows approximately 75,000 clones, 75% to 90% found once; its top ten account for about 5.7%. Material for sequencing was peripheral blood. The receptors were gathered from a man aged 80 or over with COVID-19, enrolled during active disease. CDR3s include the opening cysteine and the closing phenylalanine or tryptophan. The D gene is left open where the match is weak. Some rows mark clone size as missing; the rest say once, few, many or name a class of expanded clone.

D: -; size: -; V: TRBV28; J: TRBJ1-3; CDR3: CASRRGGISGNTIYF; DNA: TGTGCCAGCAGGAGGGGGGGTATCTCTGGAAACACCATATATTTT
D: TRBD1; size: -; V: TRBV7-9; J: TRBJ2-4; CDR3: CASSPDREKAKNIQYF; DNA: TGTGCCAGCAGCCCGGACAGGGAGAAAGCCAAAAACATTCAGTACTTC
D: -; size: -; V: TRBV4-3; J: TRBJ1-2; CDR3: CASSQVLANYGYTF; DNA: TGCGCCAGCAGCCAAGTCTTAGCTAACTATGGCTACACCTTC
D: TRBD1; size: -; V: TRBV5-6; J: TRBJ1-1; CDR3: CASSRAGGRTSEAFF; DNA: TGTGCCAGCAGCCGTGCAGGGGGGAGGACTTCTGAAGCTTTCTTT
D: -; size: -; V: TRBV5-1; J: TRBJ1-2; CDR3: CASSLAGQRNYGYTF; DNA: TGCGCCAGCAGCTTGGCCGGACAGAGGAACTATGGCTACACCTTC
D: TRBD2; size: few; V: TRBV25-1; J: TRBJ2-3; CDR3: CASSDFLAGWDTQYF; DNA: TGTGCCAGCAGTGACTTCTTAGCGGGGTGGGATACGCAGTATTTT
D: TRBD1; size: -; V: TRBV6-5; J: TRBJ1-2; CDR3: CASSYSRGQGLGF; DNA: TGTGCCAGCAGTTACTCCCGAGGACAGGGGCTAGGCTTC
D: -; size: -; V: TRBV11-2; J: TRBJ2-5; CDR3: CASSLGGGYQYQETQYF; DNA: TGTGCCAGCAGCTTAGGTGGCGGCTACCAGTACCAAGAGACCCAGTACTTC
D: -; size: -; V: TRBV27; J: TRBJ1-1; CDR3: CASRSGGSIQGEAFF; DNA: TGTGCCAGCAGATCCGGTGGGTCTATACAGGGAGAAGCTTTCTTT
D: -; size: -; V: TRBV19; J: TRBJ1-3; CDR3: CASSGRDGSSGNTIYF; DNA: TGTGCCAGTAGCGGCCGGGACGGGAGCTCTGGAAACACCATATATTTT
D: -; size: -; V: TRBV7-3; J: TRBJ1-6; CDR3: CASSRREAYNSPLHF; DNA: TGTGCCAGCAGCAGGAGGGAAGCCTATAATTCACCCCTCCACTTT
D: -; size: -; V: TRBV11-2; J: TRBJ2-2; CDR3: CASSSLVARAGELFF; DNA: TGTGCCAGCAGCTCCTTAGTCGCGCGCGCCGGGGAGCTGTTTTTT
D: -; size: -; V: TRBV5-1; J: TRBJ2-5; CDR3: CASSLTGGADQETQYF; DNA: TGCGCCAGCAGCTTGACTGGAGGAGCGGACCAAGAGACCCAGTACTTC
D: TRBD1; size: -; V: TRBV4-1; J: TRBJ1-2; CDR3: CASSQIPGTGDYGYTF; DNA: TGCGCCAGCAGCCAAATACCCGGGACAGGGGACTATGGCTACACCTTC
D: TRBD1; size: few; V: TRBV27; J: TRBJ1-4; CDR3: CASSLSPRTGTGEKLFF; DNA: TGTGCCAGCAGTTTGTCGCCGCGGACAGGGACGGGAGAAAAACTGTTTTTT
D: -; size: -; V: TRBV5-1; J: TRBJ1-1; CDR3: CASSLGNRGEAFF; DNA: TGCGCCAGCAGCTTAGGAAACCGAGGTGAAGCTTTCTTT
D: -; size: -; V: TRBV5-1; J: TRBJ1-4; CDR3: CASSLAGGTGEKLFF; DNA: TGCGCCAGCAGCTTGGCCGGGGGTACGGGAGAAAAACTGTTTTTT
D: TRBD1; size: -; V: TRBV5-1; J: TRBJ2-1; CDR3: CASYLGQGYNEQFF; DNA: TGCGCCAGCTACTTGGGACAGGGTTACAATGAGCAGTTCTTC
D: -; size: -; V: TRBV19; J: TRBJ1-4; CDR3: CASSPSELHEKLFF; DNA: TGTGCCAGTAGCCCATCGGAGTTGCATGAAAAACTGTTTTTT
D: -; size: once; V: TRBV19; J: TRBJ1-1; CDR3: CASSIDQRAGRAFF; DNA: TGTGCCAGTAGTATAGACCAGCGGGCCGGGCGGGCTTTCTTT
D: -; size: -; V: TRBV19; J: TRBJ1-1; CDR3: CASTRGRGTTEAFF; DNA: TGTGCCAGTACCCGGGGTCGGGGGACCACTGAAGCTTTCTTT
D: -; size: -; V: TRBV6-5; J: TRBJ2-7; CDR3: CASRAAGTALEQYF; DNA: TGTGCCAGCAGGGCGGCGGGGACAGCCCTTGAGCAGTACTTC
D: -; size: -; V: TRBV21-1; J: TRBJ2-5; CDR3: CASSKAGQGKETQYF; DNA: TGTGCCAGCAGCAAAGCGGGACAGGGGAAAGAGACCCAGTACTTC
D: -; size: -; V: TRBV7-8; J: TRBJ2-7; CDR3: CASSWAGARSYEQYF; DNA: TGTGCCAGCAGCTGGGCGGGGGCCCGATCCTACGAGCAGTACTTC
D: -; size: -; V: TRBV6-6; J: TRBJ1-5; CDR3: CATLAGAANQPQHF; DNA: TGTGCCACCCTAGCGGGGGCAGCTAATCAGCCCCAGCATTTT
D: TRBD1; size: -; V: TRBV5-4; J: TRBJ1-2; CDR3: CASSRVGQDYGYTF; DNA: TGTGCCAGCAGCCGAGTGGGACAGGACTATGGCTACACCTTC
D: -; size: -; V: TRBV7-6; J: TRBJ1-1; CDR3: CASSPQDIMNTEAFF; DNA: TGTGCCAGCAGCCCTCAGGATATCATGAACACTGAAGCTTTCTTT